Each of the 11 T cell receptor beta chains below was sequenced from the same sample in a study of identifying expanded T cells in peripheral blood (dated by TCRdb to about 2019). The library was built by means of the immunoSEQ multiplex PCR assay. In TCRdb, the immuneACCESS table is reduced to in-frame sequences with V and J assigned. These tables do not hold every clone; where another copy was compared, an unresolved V gene accounts for under half, and the others remain unexplained. The sample table lists around 100,000 clones, more than 85% of them with a count of one. The ten biggest clones cover approximately 16% of the sample. The source material was blood. The receptors here all came from a person aged 18 to 69 in good health.

This clone showed up just once. The rearrangement uses TRBV6-1 and TRBJ1-5; D gene uncertain. Looked up from germline, CDR1 is MNHNS and CDR2 is SASEGT. This CDR3 contains 12 residues. V lost 8 bases and J lost 5, with 10 bases in between. The CDR3 nucleotides read TGTGCCAGCCCAAAAGAGTATCAGCCCCAGCATTTT. Its translation: CASPKEYQPQHF.

The count of this clone is one. The chain uses TRBV7-2 and TRBJ2-5; 10 positions agree with TRBD2. This CDR3 has 16 residues. Trimming took 5 bases from V and 5 from J; bases not matched to a gene: 11. Germline V CDR1 and CDR2: SGHTA, FQGNSA. The CDR3 is CASSTRSGGALETQYF. CDR3 DNA: TGTGCCAGCAGCACCCGAAGCGGGGGGGCGCTGGAGACCCAGTACTTC.

This clone was detected a few times. The chain uses TRBV2 and TRBJ2-7; possibly TRBD2 for D (6 bases). The V end lost 8 bases, the J end lost 5 bases, and 13 bases lay between the germline ends. Germline values: CDR1 SNHLY, CDR2 FYNNEI. CDR3 length: 12 residues. The CDR3 reads CASGGDSDEQYF. In DNA, the CDR3 is TGTGCCAGCGGTGGGGACTCGGACGAGCAGTACTTC.

The V and J genes are TRBV7-6 and TRBJ2-5, with D uncertain. CDR1 SGHVS and CDR2 FNYEAQ come from the germline V gene. Trimming removed 1 base from V and 1 base from J, with 7 bases in between. The CDR3 length is 14 residues. The CDR3 nucleotides read TGTGCCAGCAGCTTAGGCAGAGCCCAAGAGACCCAGTACTTC. Encoded protein: CASSLGRAQETQYF.

The V call is TRBV5-1, the J call TRBJ2-5; maybe TRBD2 (7 bases). Germline CDR1 SGHRS, CDR2 YFSETQ. The CDR3 has 14 amino acids. V was shortened by 0 bases and J by 5 bases, with 11 bases between the two germline ends. CDR3 nucleotides: TGCGCCAGCAGCTTGGTCGGCGGGGGCGAGACCCAGTACTTC. Its protein product is CASSLVGGGETQYF.

This clone showed up just a few times. The genes are TRBV6-5 and TRBJ1-6, with 7 nucleotides matching TRBD1. The germline V gene has CDR1 MNHEY and CDR2 SVGAGI. With V trimmed by 5 bases and J by 9 bases, 10 bases remained unmatched. The CDR3 extends over 15 amino acids. DNA for the CDR3: TGTGCCAGCAGTCCCCGAGGGGGCGCGAGTTCACCCCTCCACTTT. Its translation is CASSPRGGASSPLHF.

The chain recombines TRBV6-5 with TRBJ1-2, with D uncertain. CDR3 length: 10 residues. V lost 8 bases and J lost 8, with 9 bases in between. Germline CDR1 reads MNHEY; CDR2 reads SVGAGI. The CDR3 DNA reads as TGTGCCAGCTACAAAGCGGGCTACACCTTC. Protein sequence: CASYKAGYTF.

The rearrangement links TRBV12-5 to TRBJ2-3; 9 bases fit TRBD1. CDR1 is LGHNT and CDR2 is FRNRAP in the germline V gene. V lost 8 bases and J lost 5; bases outside the gene matches: 5. There are 13 residues in the CDR3. CDR3 sequence: CASITGGVDTQYF. CDR3 nucleotide sequence: TGTGCTAGTATAACAGGGGGCGTAGATACGCAGTATTTT.

The chain links TRBV5-6 to TRBJ2-2; D is perhaps TRBD2 (5 bases). Trimming shortened V by 4 bases and J by 0 bases, and 13 bases separated the two germline ends. Looked up from germline, CDR1 is SGHDT and CDR2 is YYEEEE. This CDR3 is 16 amino acids long. In nucleotides, the CDR3 is TGTGCCAGCAGCGAAGAGGGATTCGCGAACACCGGGGAGCTGTTTTTT. Its protein is CASSEEGFANTGELFF.

This chain connects TRBV6-6 to TRBJ2-3; TRBD1 matches at 10 bases. In germline, CDR1 is MNHNY, CDR2 SVGAGI (reference sequence). Trimming at V came to 4 bases and at J to 15 bases, leaving 10 bases not matched to a gene. The CDR3 extends over 13 amino acids. The chain's CDR3 is CASSSTTGGYPYF. The CDR3 coding sequence is TGTGCCAGCAGTTCCACGACAGGGGGCTATCCTTATTTT.

The chain uses TRBV29-1 and TRBJ2-7, with 14 bases matching TRBD2. This CDR3 spans 16 amino acids. Germline V lookup: CDR1 SQVTM, CDR2 ANQGSEA. Losses at the gene ends were 0 bases for V and 4 bases for J; bases not matched to a gene: 5. The CDR3 DNA reads as TGCAGCGTTGAAGATCCCGGGACTAGCGGGGGTTACGAGCAGTACTTC. The encoded protein is CSVEDPGTSGGYEQYF.